These 16 T cell receptor beta chains share one sample of origin, sequenced in a study of cytomegalovirus exposure and HLA in healthy donors. PCR was performed using 60 Vbeta and 13 Jbeta primers. Generated by immunoSEQ multiplex PCR, the TCRdb table keeps only in-frame clones and is missing some. The sample carries 100,000 to 150,000 clones, 75% to 80% recorded once. The specimen sequenced was PBMCs. These receptors were obtained from a woman in her thirties or forties in good health and CMV-seronegative.

The chain couples TRBV20-1 to TRBJ2-5; TRBD2 matches at 7 bases. The DNA end favors TRBJ2-7, so the J call may be wrong. Germline V CDR1 and CDR2: DFQATT, SNEGSKA (reference sequence). This CDR3 comprises 11 residues. The CDR3 DNA sequence: TGCAGTGGGCGGGAGACCTACGAGCAGTACTTC. Residues: CSGRETYEQYF.

The J gene is TRBJ2-5, the V gene TRBV7-3; D is perhaps TRBD2 (6 bases). CDR3 length: 14 residues. In germline, CDR1 is SGHTA, CDR2 FQGTGA. Trimming removed 5 bases at V and 5 bases at J, with 15 bases between. The CDR3 protein is CASSPGGSVETQYF. The CDR3 DNA follows: TGTGCCAGCAGCCCAGGAGGGTCGGTGGAGACCCAGTACTTC.

V gene TRBV28 combines with J gene TRBJ2-3; 7 bases fit TRBD2. The germline V gene encodes CDR1 MDHEN and CDR2 SYDVKM. This CDR3 comprises 14 residues. Trimming at V came to 7 bases and at J to 0 bases, leaving 4 bases not matched to a gene. CDR3: CASNFGGSTDTQYF. CDR3 in DNA: TGTGCCAGCAACTTCGGGGGGAGCACAGATACGCAGTATTTT.

This clone was counted between two and nine times. The chain recombines TRBV6-5 with TRBJ2-2; D is undetermined. Germline V gene lookup returns CDR1 MNHEY and CDR2 SVGAGI. This CDR3 has 16 amino acids. The V and J ends lost 0 bases and 1 base respectively, with 9 bases between them. The CDR3 coding sequence is TGTGCCAGCAGTTACTCGATGCGCTGGAACACCGGGGAGCTGTTTTTT. Protein: CASSYSMRWNTGELFF.

V usage is TRBV7-2 and J usage is TRBJ2-3; 11 bases fit TRBD2. Germline V lookup: CDR1 SGHTA, CDR2 FQGNSA. V was clipped by 3 bases and J by 12 bases; unmatched bases: 8. The CDR3 sequence is 14 residues long. CDR3 bases: TGTGCCAGCAGCTTGTCGGGGACTAGCGGACGTCAGTATTTT. Translating it yields CASSLSGTSGRQYF.

This chain links TRBV12-5 with TRBJ2-5; D may be TRBD2 (5 bases). V lost 4 bases, J lost 0 bases, and 6 bases lay in between. Per the germline V gene, CDR1 is LGHNT and CDR2 is FRNRAP. CDR3 size: 13 residues. The CDR3, as DNA: TGTGCTAGTGGTTCGGGGTACCAAGAGACCCAGTACTTC. Translated: CASGSGYQETQYF.

This chain uses TRBV4-2 with TRBJ1-5, with TRBD1 as a possible D gene (6 bases). Trimming removed 0 bases at V and 0 bases at J, with 9 bases between. The CDR3 has 16 residues. Germline V gene data show CDR1 as LGHNA and CDR2 as YNFKEQ. The CDR3 protein is CASSQDGTHSNQPQHF. The DNA for the CDR3 is TGTGCCAGCAGCCAAGATGGGACACATAGCAATCAGCCCCAGCATTTT.

V gene TRBV19 combines with J gene TRBJ1-2; D may be TRBD1 (5 bases). The CDR3 runs 17 residues. CDR1 LNHDA and CDR2 SQIVND come from the germline V gene (reference sequence). The ends were cut back, 5 bases at V and 3 bases at J, with 22 bases in the middle. CDR3 nucleotide sequence: TGTGCCAGTAGTCCCTATGGTCGCAGGGCCAGGGACTATGGCTACACCTTC. It encodes CASSPYGRRARDYGYTF.

The V call is TRBV25-1, the J call TRBJ2-7, with D maybe TRBD1 (6 bases). Per the germline V gene, CDR1 is MGHDK and CDR2 is SYGVNS. This CDR3 comprises 12 residues. Between the trimmed V and J ends, which lost 8 bases and 5 bases, there was a span of 13 bases. This CDR3 reads CASSLQGHEQYF. The CDR3 DNA follows: TGTGCCAGCTCTCTACAGGGTCACGAGCAGTACTTC.

This clone is a singleton in its sample. DNA of the CDR3: TGCGCCAGCAGCTTGGCCGGACGGGGGAAGTTCGCTGAAGCTTTCTTT. This codes for CASSLAGRGKFAEAFF. The chain is built from TRBV5-1 and TRBJ1-1, with TRBD1 as a possible D gene (5 bases). V dropped 0 bases and J dropped 6 bases, with 18 bases sitting between them. CDR1 is SGHRS and CDR2 is YFSETQ in the germline V gene. The CDR3 has 16 amino acids.

The genes are TRBV15 and TRBJ1-1; 10 bases line up with TRBD1. V was pared by 0 bases and J by 11 bases, with 6 bases of the junction left unmatched. From germline, CDR1 is LNHNV and CDR2 YYDKDF (reference sequence). The length of the CDR3 is 14 residues. CDR3 in amino acids: CATSRDLMDRGAFF. For the CDR3, the DNA is TGTGCCACCAGCAGAGATCTAATGGACAGGGGGGCTTTCTTT.

This clone was seen a handful of times. The J gene is TRBJ2-3, the V gene TRBV9; TRBD2 might be the D (7 bases). This CDR3 is built from 14 residues. Trimming pared 2 bases from V and 4 bases from J, leaving 11 bases between. Germline V gives CDR1 SGDLS, CDR2 YYNGEE. The DNA of the CDR3 is TGTGCCAGCAGCGTCCGCGGGGGCCCAGATACGCAGTATTTT. Amino acid sequence: CASSVRGGPDTQYF.

Of note for this clone: A junction boundary mismatches the germline segment, possibly from a read error. The J gene is TRBJ2-7, the V gene TRBV25-1, with D tentatively TRBD1 (5 bases). Germline V CDR1 and CDR2: MGHDK, SYGVNS. The CDR3 consists of 13 residues. The CDR3 DNA follows: TGTGCCAGCAGTGAAAAAGGGGTGACAGTAAACCACTTC. It translates to CASSEKGVTVNHF.

The rearrangement links TRBV15 to TRBJ2-2, with 14 bases that match TRBD2. The J segment lost 5 bases and the V segment lost 6 bases, leaving 5 bases of the junction unmatched. There are 16 residues in the CDR3. Looked up from germline, CDR1 is LNHNV and CDR2 is YYDKDF (reference sequence). The CDR3 coding sequence is TGTGCCACCAGAGGGACTAGCGGGAGTGGAACCGGGGAGCTGTTTTTT. Translating gives CATRGTSGSGTGELFF.

The chain's CDR3 is CSVGGTSIYNEQFF. The CDR3 coding sequence is TGCAGCGTTGGGGGGACTAGCATTTACAATGAGCAGTTCTTC. The chain combines TRBV29-1 with TRBJ2-1, with 9 positions matching TRBD2. The V segment lost 4 bases and the J segment 4 bases; nucleotides outside the gene matches: 5. The CDR3 covers 14 residues. In germline, CDR1 is SQVTM, CDR2 ANQGSEA.

The chain uses TRBV28 and TRBJ1-2; maybe TRBD1 (5 bases). V was cut by 7 bases and J by 5 bases, with 14 bases left in between. The CDR3 length is 13 residues. Germline loops: CDR1 MDHEN, CDR2 SYDVKM. In nucleotides, the CDR3 is TGTGCCAGCACCCTGGGGCAGAGTTATGGCTACACCTTC. It specifies CASTLGQSYGYTF.